Listed here are 28 T cell receptor beta chains from one sample, sequenced in a study of Ad26.COV2.S vaccination and SARS-CoV-2 variants. Using immunoSEQ multiplex PCR, the repertoire was profiled, and TCRdb retains in-frame clones only, with some absent. The sample lists roughly 450,000 clones; 80% to 95% were seen once. Documented treatment: around 19 received Ad26.COV2.S at low or high dose, single or two shots; 5 received placebo; per-sample allocation not given. Sampling took place 63 days after the first vaccine or placebo injection. The specimen comprised peripheral blood, sampled in a trial of Ad26.COV2.S vaccine versus placebo. Receptors originate from a person between 18 and 65 years old who received the Ad26.COV2.S COVID-19 vaccine or a placebo.

The CDR3 loop reads CASSPHSSGNTIYF. CDR3 in DNA: TGTGCCAGCAGTCCTCACTCTAGTGGAAACACCATATATTTT. The chain combines TRBV28 with TRBJ1-3, with unresolved D. Germline V gives CDR1 MDHEN, CDR2 SYDVKM. V was trimmed by 5 bases and J by 3 bases, leaving 11 bases between them. The CDR3 is made up of 14 amino acids.

The V and J genes are TRBV10-1 and TRBJ2-1; D may be TRBD1 (6 bases). V lost 8 bases to trimming and J lost 7 bases, with 15 bases between them. From germline, CDR1 is WNHNN and CDR2 SYGVQD (reference sequence). This CDR3 has 13 amino acids. In DNA form, the CDR3 reads TGCGCCAGCCCGGGACACGGACGGAATGAGCAGTTCTTC. Its translation: CASPGHGRNEQFF.

The V and J genes are TRBV6-2 or TRBV6-3 and TRBJ1-1, with D possibly TRBD1 on 6 matching bases. Germline V gives CDR1 MNHEY, CDR2 SVGEGT. V lost 6 bases, J lost 14 bases, and 16 bases lay in between. This CDR3 has 11 residues. CDR3 in amino acids: CASSRGQRRFF. CDR3 DNA sequence: TGTGCCAGCAGCCGCGGACAGAGGAGGTTCTTT.

The rearrangement links TRBV27 to TRBJ2-1; 9 nucleotides align to TRBD1. This CDR3 contains 14 residues. CDR1 MNHEY and CDR2 SMNVEV come from the germline V gene (reference sequence). Trimming took 6 bases from V and 7 from J; bases not matched to a gene: 7. CDR3 in DNA: TGTGCCAGCAGGGTGGGACAGGGCGGTAATGAGCAGTTCTTC. Residues: CASRVGQGGNEQFF.

V usage is TRBV4-1 and J usage is TRBJ1-5; possible D gene TRBD1, 5 bases. Germline loops: CDR1 MGHRA, CDR2 YSYEKL. There are 13 residues in the CDR3. V was shortened by 3 bases and J by 4 bases, with 7 bases between the two germline ends. DNA for the CDR3: TGCGCCAGCAGCCAGCAGGGAAATCAGCCCCAGCATTTT. Protein: CASSQQGNQPQHF.

The chain links TRBV19 to TRBJ2-4, with D perhaps matching TRBD1 (6 bases). CDR1 LNHDA and CDR2 SQIVND come from the germline V gene (reference sequence). The CDR3 length is 17 residues. Trimming took off 3 bases at V and 1 base at J, with 16 bases between the two ends. The DNA for the CDR3 is TGTGCCAGTAGTATCGAGGGCAGGGGAATGGCCAAAAACATTCAGTACTTC. Translation gives CASSIEGRGMAKNIQYF.

The rearrangement links TRBV3-1 (or the pseudogene TRBV3-2) to TRBJ2-7; 12 bases fit TRBD2. V trimming: 2 bases; J trimming: 7 bases; junction bases outside the gene matches: 6. CDR3 length: 15 residues. The germline V gene has CDR1 LGHDT and CDR2 YNNKEL (reference sequence). In DNA, the CDR3 is TGTGCCAGCAGCCAAAGCCTAGCGGGAGGGCGGGAGCAGTACTTC. This gives the protein CASSQSLAGGREQYF.

The chain has TRBV10-1 and TRBJ2-7; TRBD2 agrees at 7 bases. Trimming cost V 5 bases and J 5 bases; bases outside gene matches: 6. Germline lookup yields CDR1 WNHNN and CDR2 SYGVQD (reference sequence). This CDR3 has 13 amino acids. CDR3 residues: CASSSTSSDEQYF. The DNA of the CDR3 is TGCGCCAGCAGTTCGACTAGCAGCGACGAGCAGTACTTC.

The rearrangement uses TRBV6-5 and TRBJ2-7, with D perhaps matching TRBD1 or TRBD2 (5 bases each). The CDR3 is made up of 15 amino acids. Germline lookup yields CDR1 MNHEY and CDR2 SVGAGI. V shed 0 bases and J shed 1 base, with 10 bases lying between them. CDR3 nucleotides: TGTGCCAGCAGTTACTCCCAGGGACCTTCCTACGAGCAGTACTTC. Translation gives CASSYSQGPSYEQYF.

Regarding this clone: The sample has other DNA sequences that encode this CDR3 too. The chain is built from TRBV28 and TRBJ2-7; 8 bases align to TRBD2. The CDR3 is 14 residues long. V shed 2 bases and J 4 bases; nucleotides not matched to a gene: 4. CDR1 is MDHEN, CDR2 SYDVKM, per germline. CDR3 nucleotide sequence: TGTGCCAGCAGTTTAGCGGGAGGTCCTTACGAGCAGTACTTC. Amino acids: CASSLAGGPYEQYF.

The V and J genes are TRBV29-1 and TRBJ2-5; D unresolved. CDR1 and CDR2 from the germline V gene are SQVTM and ANQGSEA. The CDR3 contains 11 residues. The V end was cut by 5 bases, the J end by 5 bases, with 9 bases between. CDR3 region: CSVTLGETQYF. The CDR3 region has the DNA TGCAGCGTTACACTCGGGGAGACCCAGTACTTC.

The chain has TRBV27 and TRBJ1-1; D perhaps matches TRBD1 (5 bases). CDR1 is MNHEY and CDR2 is SMNVEV in the germline V gene (reference sequence). V lost 4 bases, J lost 1 base, and 13 bases lay in between. This CDR3 is 15 amino acids long. The CDR3 is CASSSPGHTNTEAFF. The CDR3 DNA reads as TGTGCCAGCAGTTCCCCCGGACATACGAACACTGAAGCTTTCTTT.

This sequence joins TRBV9 and TRBJ2-1; 11 nucleotides match TRBD2. Germline values: CDR1 SGDLS, CDR2 YYNGEE. Trimming removed 4 bases from V and 4 bases from J; junction bases left unmatched: 10. This CDR3 region has 17 residues. The DNA of the CDR3 is TGTGCCAGCAGCCCGGTTTTAGCGGGAGGGGTATACAATGAGCAGTTCTTC. Protein sequence: CASSPVLAGGVYNEQFF.

The chain joins TRBV28 to TRBJ1-4; D gene uncertain. Trimming removed 5 bases from V and 8 bases from J, with 12 bases in between. The CDR3 has 13 residues. Per germline, CDR1 MDHEN and CDR2 SYDVKM. CDR3 nucleotides: TGTGCCAGCAGTCCAGTCCTTAAGGAAAAACTGTTTTTT. Protein sequence: CASSPVLKEKLFF.

This clone appeared once. The J gene is TRBJ2-1, the V gene TRBV24-1, with D possibly being TRBD1 (6 bases). The CDR3 is made up of 15 amino acids. V was shortened by 10 bases and J by 4 bases, with 19 bases between the two germline ends. Germline CDR1 reads KGHDR; CDR2 reads SFDVKD. CDR3 nucleotide sequence: TGTGCCACGTCAGCGAGCACAGGGTTATACAATGAGCAGTTCTTC. It specifies CATSASTGLYNEQFF.

The V and J genes are TRBV30 and TRBJ1-2, with 7 nucleotides matching TRBD1. The J segment lost 1 base and the V segment lost 4 bases, leaving 3 bases of the junction unmatched. Germline V gene sequence: CDR1 GTSNPN, CDR2 SVGIG (reference sequence). This CDR3 spans 13 amino acids. The CDR3 DNA follows: TGTGCCTGGATAGGACAGGATAACTATGGCTACACCTTC. Translated: CAWIGQDNYGYTF. Supplemented by reference TRBV30 and TRBJ1-2, the full variable domain reads SQTIHQWPATLVQPVGSPLSLECTVEGTSNPNLYWYRQAAGRGLQLLFYSVGIGQISSEVPQNLSASRPQDRQFILSSKKLLLSDSGFYLCAWIGQDNYGYTFGSGTRLTVV.

The chain uses TRBV5-5 and TRBJ2-3, with 16 bases that match TRBD2. Losses at the gene ends were 4 bases for V and 14 bases for J; bases not matched to a gene: 13. The CDR3 extends over 16 amino acids. Germline CDR1 reads SGHKS; CDR2 reads YYEKEE (reference sequence). The CDR3 DNA is TGTGCCAGCAGCGTTGACAGGGGACTAGCGGGAGGGCTTGCGTATTTT. This codes for CASSVDRGLAGGLAYF.

This clone was recorded only once. The rearrangement joins TRBV7-2 to TRBJ2-2; possibly TRBD2 for D (5 bases). CDR1 SGHTA and CDR2 FQGNSA come from the germline V gene. The CDR3 totals 17 residues. V lost 5 bases, J lost 0 bases, and 16 bases lay in between. This chain's CDR3 is CASSTPRTGTNTGELFF. CDR3 bases: TGTGCCAGCAGCACCCCGCGGACTGGCACGAACACCGGGGAGCTGTTTTTT.

V usage is TRBV9 and J usage is TRBJ2-1, with D possibly called TRBD1 or TRBD2 (5 bases each). V dropped 4 bases and J dropped 8 bases, with 16 bases sitting between them. This CDR3 contains 14 residues. Germline CDR1 reads SGDLS; CDR2 reads YYNGEE. DNA for the CDR3: TGTGCCAGCAGCATCGGGGACGTAGGATATGAGCAGTTCTTC. As protein: CASSIGDVGYEQFF.

On this clone: It is unclear where the CDR3 begins or ends on the DNA, so no DNA is shown, and the CDR3 is as TCRdb lists it. The CDR3 sequence is CASSKFGGRVASGANVLTF. The chain carries TRBV21-1 and TRBJ2-6. TRBV21-1 is described as a pseudogene. The CDR3 contains 19 residues when both ends are counted.

The chain recombines TRBV30 with TRBJ2-7; TRBD1 matches 8 bases. V lost 5 bases to trimming and J lost 9 bases; unmatched junction nucleotides: 15. The germline V gene has CDR1 GTSNPN and CDR2 SVGIG (reference sequence). This CDR3 spans 14 amino acids. The CDR3 region has the DNA TGTGCCTGGTCGACAGGGGTGACGCCGACCGGGCAGTACTTC. Residues: CAWSTGVTPTGQYF.

The chain recombines TRBV30 with TRBJ2-7; no clear D gene. V dropped 2 bases and J dropped 3 bases, with 8 bases sitting between them. The CDR3 consists of 12 residues. In germline, CDR1 is GTSNPN, CDR2 SVGIG (reference sequence). This CDR3 reads CAWSLGLYEQYF. CDR3 bases: TGTGCCTGGAGTTTGGGCCTCTACGAGCAGTACTTC.

The gene calls are TRBV6-2 or TRBV6-3 and TRBJ2-7; D gene ambiguous. Germline V lookup: CDR1 MNHEY, CDR2 SVGEGT. V was clipped by 2 bases and J by 6 bases, with 14 bases between them. The CDR3 sequence is 14 residues long. CDR3 sequence (DNA): TGTGCCAGCAGTTACGACGCGTTAGGGCTCGAGCAGTACTTC. This gives the protein CASSYDALGLEQYF.

V and J are TRBV7-6 and TRBJ2-5; D is uncertain. The CDR3 consists of 12 residues. V lost 0 bases and J lost 5, with 4 bases in between. Germline-derived CDR1 and CDR2 are SGHVS and FNYEAQ. In DNA form, the CDR3 reads TGTGCCAGCAGCTTAGCATGGGAGACCCAGTACTTC. It translates to CASSLAWETQYF.

The chain recombines TRBV18 with TRBJ2-5; 7 bases align to TRBD1. Germline CDR1 and CDR2: KGHSH and LQKENI. This CDR3 contains 13 residues. Trimming took 3 bases from V and 3 from J; bases not matched to a gene: 1. This CDR3 reads CASSPGQKETQYF. The CDR3 bases are TGTGCCAGCTCACCGGGACAGAAAGAGACCCAGTACTTC.

This chain joins TRBV19 and TRBJ2-7; 7 bases are shared with TRBD2. CDR3 length equals 15 residues. V was pared by 3 bases and J by 2 bases, with 7 bases of the junction left unmatched. In germline, CDR1 is LNHDA, CDR2 SQIVND (reference sequence). The CDR3 DNA sequence: TGTGCCAGTAGTATCCGGGAGGAACCAACCTACGAGCAGTACTTC. Translated: CASSIREEPTYEQYF.

This chain joins TRBV10-3 and TRBJ2-1, with 9 nucleotides matching TRBD2. The J segment lost 6 bases and the V segment lost 4 bases, leaving 7 bases of the junction unmatched. Germline V gene data show CDR1 as ENHRY and CDR2 as SYGVKD. CDR3 size: 15 residues. The CDR3 DNA follows: TGTGCCATCAGTGTTGGTAGCGGGAGAGGCAATGAGCAGTTCTTC. Translating gives CAISVGSGRGNEQFF.

DNA of the CDR3: TGTGCCAGCAGCCAAGGTAGTACACCCCTCCACTTT. The encoded protein is CASSQGSTPLHF. J is TRBJ1-6 and V is TRBV3-1 (or the pseudogene TRBV3-2), with D unresolved. V was cut by 1 base and J by 11 bases, with 6 bases left in between. CDR1 is LGHDT and CDR2 is YNNKEL in the germline V gene (reference sequence). This CDR3 is 12 amino acids long.